This TCR beta chain was captured in a study of blood T cell repertoires in COVID-19. Study summary: Acute and convalescent COVID-19 samples came from the United States, Italy and Spain. PBMCs, B-cell-depleted T cells, or T cells provided the cDNA or gDNA that made up the material.

The authors' processing: Reference gene primers were amplified, and this amplification served to estimate nucleated cell counts. TCRdb keeps only in-frame clones here, not all; method: immunoSEQ multiplex PCR. That table furnishes V, J and clone size, whereas the DNA furnished D and trimming. The sample carries around 190,000 clones, roughly 85% recorded once. The ends were cut back, 4 bases at V and 5 bases at J, with 18 bases in the middle. This CDR3 is 15 amino acids long. Germline V gene data show CDR1 as SGDLS and CDR2 as YYNGEE. Two consecutive negative NP/OP PCR tests, clearance, or resolved symptoms defined Cohort 3 recovery.

The TCR comes from a woman between 18 and 30 years old who had recovered from COVID-19. V gene TRBV9 combines with J gene TRBJ2-5; a weak D match, TRBD1 (6 bases). The sample was PBMCs or T cells enriched from blood (not recorded which). In DNA form, the CDR3 reads TGTGCCAGCAGCCCCTCGGGCAGGGGACCGGAGACCCAGTACTTC. Its protein product is CASSPSGRGPETQYF.